The source of this TCR beta chain is a study of blood T cell repertoires in COVID-19. About the research overall: Acute-phase and convalescent COVID-19 samples originated in the United States, Italy and Spain.

Germline CDR1 is SGHAT and CDR2 is FQNNGV. The CDR3 runs 18 residues. V was clipped by 1 base and J by 0 bases; unmatched bases: 7. The data were produced by immunoSEQ multiplex PCR, yet TCRdb's version contains in-frame clones alone and is incomplete. The sample consists of about 160,000 clones, 80% to 95% of them appearing once. Material for sequencing was peripheral blood. The source of this sequence is an older woman with COVID-19, enrolled during active disease. J is TRBJ2-1 and V is TRBV11-2; 9 nucleotides line up with TRBD2. The DNA of the CDR3 is TGTGCCAGCAGCTTAGGGAAAATAGCGGGGGCCTCCTACAATGAGCAGTTCTTC. Translated, it gives CASSLGKIAGASYNEQFF.